The 16 T cell receptor beta chains given below trace back to one sample, sequenced in a study of spatial heterogeneity in lung cancer. From the 5' RACE reads, TCRdb called clonotypes with MiXCR, one entry per CDR3 protein. The repertoire consists of some 12,000 distinct CDR3 sequences, with 6.2% occurring once and the leading ten covering 9% to 12%. The time point is: sample taken at primary tumor resection. Unsorted whole RNA samples from tumor, nontumor lung or frozen PBMC were sequenced. The starting material was normal lung tissue next to the tumor, obtained at surgery. All receptors come from a male donor with early-stage non-small cell lung cancer.

As concerns this clonotype: It may be a read error: a sequence one base away is much more abundant. V is TRBV7-6 and J is TRBJ2-1; 7 bases map to TRBD2. CDR1 and CDR2 (germline): SGHVS, FNYEAQ. This CDR3 spans 14 amino acids. The CDR3 DNA is TGTGCCAGCAGCTTTAGCGGGCCCTACAATGAGCAGCTCTTC. Protein sequence: CASSFSGPYNEQLF.

This clonotype was counted many times. The CDR3 DNA follows: TGTGCCAGCAGCCCACAGACAGGGCTGGACTATGGCTACACCTTC. It is translated as CASSPQTGLDYGYTF. V and J are TRBV7-2 and TRBJ1-2, with 7 bases matching TRBD1. Germline CDR1 and CDR2: SGHTA and FQGNSA. The V gene end was trimmed by 5 bases and the J gene end by 3 bases; junction bases not matched to a gene: 9. The CDR3 has 15 amino acids. The full variable domain, its missing parts supplied by reference TRBV7-2 and TRBJ1-2, is GAGVSQSPSNKVTEKGKDVELRCDPISGHTALYWYRQSLGQGLEFLIYFQGNSAPDKSGLPSDRFSAERTGGSVSTLTIQRTQQEDSAVYLCASSPQTGLDYGYTFGSGTRLTVV.

This clonotype was observed many times. The chain joins TRBV18 to TRBJ1-1, with 7 bases that match TRBD1. The CDR3 totals 14 residues. The V gene end was trimmed by 1 base and the J gene end by 1 base; junction bases not matched to a gene: 0. Per the germline V gene, CDR1 is KGHSH and CDR2 is LQKENI. DNA for the CDR3: TGTGCCAGCTCACCACAGGGGGCGAACACTGAAGCTTTCTTT. This sequence encodes CASSPQGANTEAFF.

This clonotype was counted at least ten times. This chain connects TRBV4-1 to TRBJ2-2, with D perhaps TRBD2 (6 bases). The CDR3 is made up of 15 amino acids. V lost 4 bases to trimming and J lost 4 bases, with 13 bases between them. From germline, CDR1 is MGHRA and CDR2 YSYEKL. CDR3 nucleotide sequence: TGCGCCAGCAGCCTCGAGGGAGGTAGCACCGGGGAGCTGTTTTTT. It is translated as CASSLEGGSTGELFF.

As to this clonotype: A read error is possible here, since a much larger clone lies one base away. The chain combines TRBV10-3 with TRBJ2-6; 8 bases agree with TRBD1. The length of the CDR3 is 17 residues. CDR1 ENHRY and CDR2 SYGVKD come from the germline V gene. CDR3 region: CAISETDRGFGAYVLTF. In DNA, the CDR3 is TGTGCCATCAGTGAGACCGACAGGGGATTTGGGGCCTACGTCCTGACTTTC.

This clonotype was detected ten times or more. The rearrangement uses TRBV25-1 and TRBJ1-1, with 8 positions matching TRBD1. Germline V CDR1 and CDR2: MGHDK, SYGVNS. This CDR3 contains 13 residues. V lost 4 bases to trimming and J lost 10 bases; unmatched junction nucleotides: 8. The CDR3 nucleotides are TGTGCCAGCAGTGTCCTCGACAGGGGATTAGCTTTCTTT. Its translation: CASSVLDRGLAFF.

This clonotype came up a few times. V usage is TRBV7-9 and J usage is TRBJ2-1; D is unclear. Germline-derived CDR1 and CDR2 are SEHNR and FQNEAQ (reference sequence). Trimming removed 1 base from V and 10 bases from J, with 11 bases in between. This CDR3 is 13 amino acids long. CDR3 bases: TGTGCCAGCAGCTTAGGAAGCTCGAGGGAGCAGTTCTTC. Translated, it gives CASSLGSSREQFF.

This clonotype came up many times. The J gene is TRBJ2-1, the V gene TRBV4-2, with TRBD2 matching 7 bases. CDR3 length: 17 amino acids. The V gene end was trimmed by 3 bases and the J gene end by 6 bases; junction bases not matched to a gene: 14. Per the germline V gene, CDR1 is LGHNA and CDR2 is YNFKEQ. For the CDR3, the DNA is TGTGCCAGCAGCCAGGAGTACGGCGGGAGTGGGCTCAATGAGCAGTTCTTC. Its protein is CASSQEYGGSGLNEQFF.

V gene TRBV20-1 combines with J gene TRBJ2-7; a possible D gene is TRBD2 (7 bases). The germline V gene has CDR1 DFQATT and CDR2 SNEGSKA (reference sequence). Trimming pared 4 bases from V and 5 bases from J, leaving 24 bases between. The CDR3 covers 16 residues. The CDR3 is CSAINAVWGGVNEQYF. The CDR3, as DNA: TGCAGTGCTATAAACGCCGTTTGGGGGGGCGTCAACGAGCAGTACTTC.

This clonotype was detected only a few times. The CDR3 loop is CASSPPTGGYEQYF. The CDR3 DNA reads TGTGCCAGCTCACCACCGACAGGGGGCTACGAGCAGTACTTC. V is TRBV18 and J is TRBJ2-7; 9 positions agree with TRBD1. Germline loops: CDR1 KGHSH, CDR2 LQKENI. The CDR3 runs 14 residues. V gave up 0 bases and J gave up 3 bases; unmatched junction bases: 0. Together with reference TRBV18 and TRBJ2-7, the CDR3 gives the full variable domain: NAGVMQNPRHLVRRRGQEARLRCSPMKGHSHVYWYRQLPEEGLKFMVYLQKENIIDESGMPKERFSAEFPKEGPSILRIQQVVRGDSAAYFCASSPPTGGYEQYFGPGTRLTVT.

This clonotype has a count of ten or more. The genes are TRBV7-2 and TRBJ2-1; TRBD2 aligns across 13 bases. The germline CDR1 and CDR2 sequences are SGHTA and FQGNSA. The CDR3 is made up of 15 amino acids. V trimming: 5 bases; J trimming: 6 bases; junction bases outside the gene matches: 4. CDR3 DNA sequence: TGTGCCAGCAGCCGGACTAGCGGGGGTCCCAATGAGCAGTTCTTC. This encodes CASSRTSGGPNEQFF.

This clonotype has ten or more counts. The gene calls are TRBV24-1 and TRBJ1-2; a weak D match, TRBD1 (5 bases). The germline V gene has CDR1 KGHDR and CDR2 SFDVKD. Trimming pared 5 bases from V and 8 bases from J, leaving 14 bases between. The length of the CDR3 is 13 residues. The DNA for the CDR3 is TGTGCCACCAGTGGCCAGGGACGCAAAGGCTACACCTTC. Translation: CATSGQGRKGYTF.

In this sample, this clonotype turned up many times. J is TRBJ2-1 and V is TRBV7-9, with TRBD2 identical over 7 bases. V shed 5 bases and J 7 bases; nucleotides not matched to a gene: 8. The germline CDR1 and CDR2 sequences are SEHNR and FQNEAQ (reference sequence). The CDR3 has 14 residues. CDR3 amino acids: CASSEAGKLNEQFF. CDR3 nucleotides: TGTGCCAGCAGCGAAGCGGGAAAGCTGAATGAGCAGTTCTTC.

This clonotype was seen repeatedly, ten times or more. The J gene is TRBJ2-3, the V gene TRBV6-1; 7 nucleotides match TRBD2. The trim removed 2 bases at V and 0 bases at J, leaving 11 bases unmatched. The CDR3 is 18 residues long. CDR1 is MNHNS and CDR2 is SASEGT in the germline V gene. The CDR3 DNA follows: TGTGCCAGCAGTGAATCTTATCGTAGCGGGCCAAGCACAGATACGCAGTATTTT. Encoded protein: CASSESYRSGPSTDTQYF.

In its sample, this clonotype was seen many times. The chain carries TRBV7-7 and TRBJ2-2, with 8 bases identical to TRBD1. The germline V gene has CDR1 SSHAT and CDR2 FNYEAQ (reference sequence). V lost 3 bases, J lost 4 bases, and 1 base stayed unmatched. The CDR3 length is 14 residues. This CDR3 reads CASSFDRGTGELFF. The DNA for the CDR3 is TGTGCCAGCAGCTTCGACAGGGGCACCGGGGAGCTGTTTTTT.

This clonotype was counted ten times or more. This chain joins TRBV3-1 and TRBJ1-5, with a possible D match to TRBD1 (6 bases). Trimming removed 5 bases at V and 6 bases at J, with 11 bases between. This CDR3 is 13 amino acids long. CDR1 and CDR2 (germline): LGHDT, YNNKEL (reference sequence). The CDR3: CASSVDRFQPQHF. CDR3 nucleotide sequence: TGTGCCAGCAGCGTTGACAGGTTTCAGCCCCAGCATTTT.